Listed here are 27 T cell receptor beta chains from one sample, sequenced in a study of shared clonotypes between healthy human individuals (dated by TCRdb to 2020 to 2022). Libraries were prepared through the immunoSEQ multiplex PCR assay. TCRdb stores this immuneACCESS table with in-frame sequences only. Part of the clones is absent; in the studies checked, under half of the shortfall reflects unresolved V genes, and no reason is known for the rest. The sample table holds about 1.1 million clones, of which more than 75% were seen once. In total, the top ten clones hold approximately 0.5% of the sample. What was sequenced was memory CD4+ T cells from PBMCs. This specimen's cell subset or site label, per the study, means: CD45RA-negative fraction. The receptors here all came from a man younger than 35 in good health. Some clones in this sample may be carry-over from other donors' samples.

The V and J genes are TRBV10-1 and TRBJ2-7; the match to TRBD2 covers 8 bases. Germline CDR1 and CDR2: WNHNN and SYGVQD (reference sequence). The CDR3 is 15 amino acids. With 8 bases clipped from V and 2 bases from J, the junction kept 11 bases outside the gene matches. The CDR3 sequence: CASSGGAGVAYEQYF. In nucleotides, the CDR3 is TGCGCCAGCTCCGGCGGAGCGGGAGTGGCCTACGAGCAGTACTTC.

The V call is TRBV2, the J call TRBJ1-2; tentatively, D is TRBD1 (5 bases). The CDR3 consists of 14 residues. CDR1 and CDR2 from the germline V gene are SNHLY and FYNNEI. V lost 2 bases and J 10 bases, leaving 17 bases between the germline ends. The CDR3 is CASSELRGSHHYTF. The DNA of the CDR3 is TGTGCCAGCAGTGAACTTAGGGGCAGTCATCACTACACCTTC.

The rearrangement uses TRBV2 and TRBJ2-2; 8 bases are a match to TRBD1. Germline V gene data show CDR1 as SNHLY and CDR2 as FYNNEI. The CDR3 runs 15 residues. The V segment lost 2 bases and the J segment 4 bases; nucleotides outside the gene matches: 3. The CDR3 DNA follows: TGTGCCAGCAGTGAATACAGGGGGGTCACCGGGGAGCTGTTTTTT. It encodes CASSEYRGVTGELFF.

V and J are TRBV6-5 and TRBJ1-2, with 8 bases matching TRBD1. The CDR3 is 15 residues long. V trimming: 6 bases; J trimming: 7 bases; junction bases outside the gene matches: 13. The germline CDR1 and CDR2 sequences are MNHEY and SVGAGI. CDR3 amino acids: CASRPYEQGASGYTF. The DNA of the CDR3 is TGTGCCAGCAGGCCCTATGAGCAGGGGGCGTCTGGCTACACCTTC.

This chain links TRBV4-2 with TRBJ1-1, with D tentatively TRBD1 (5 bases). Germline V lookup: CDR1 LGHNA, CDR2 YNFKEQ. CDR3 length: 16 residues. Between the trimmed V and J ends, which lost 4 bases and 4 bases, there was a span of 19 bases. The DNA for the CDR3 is TGTGCCAGCAGCCTCGGCCCAGGGCAAGAAGGCACTGAAGCTTTCTTT. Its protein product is CASSLGPGQEGTEAFF.

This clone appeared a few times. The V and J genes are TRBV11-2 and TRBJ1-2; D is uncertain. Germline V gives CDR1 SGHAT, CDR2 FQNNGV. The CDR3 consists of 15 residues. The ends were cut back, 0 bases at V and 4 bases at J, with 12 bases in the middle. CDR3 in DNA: TGTGCCAGCAGCTTAGATCTTTATATTACCTATGGCTACACCTTC. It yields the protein CASSLDLYITYGYTF.

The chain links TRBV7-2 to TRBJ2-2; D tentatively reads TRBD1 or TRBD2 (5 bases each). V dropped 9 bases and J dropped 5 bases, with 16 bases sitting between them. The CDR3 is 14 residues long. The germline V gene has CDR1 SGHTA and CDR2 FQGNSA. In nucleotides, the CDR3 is TGTGCCAGTAGACCGGGACGGCAAACCGGGGAGCTGTTTTTT. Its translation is CASRPGRQTGELFF.

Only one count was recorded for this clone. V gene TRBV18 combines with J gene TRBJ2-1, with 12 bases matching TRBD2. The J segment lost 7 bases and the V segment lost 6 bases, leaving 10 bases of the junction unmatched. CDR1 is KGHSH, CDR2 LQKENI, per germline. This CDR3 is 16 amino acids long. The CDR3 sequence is CASSDRTSGTGNEQFF. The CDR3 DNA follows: TGTGCCAGCTCGGATCGGACTAGCGGGACGGGGAATGAGCAGTTCTTC. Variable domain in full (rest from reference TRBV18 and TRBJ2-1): NAGVMQNPRHLVRRRGQEARLRCSPMKGHSHVYWYRQLPEEGLKFMVYLQKENIIDESGMPKERFSAEFPKEGPSILRIQQVVRGDSAAYFCASSDRTSGTGNEQFFGPGTRLTVL.

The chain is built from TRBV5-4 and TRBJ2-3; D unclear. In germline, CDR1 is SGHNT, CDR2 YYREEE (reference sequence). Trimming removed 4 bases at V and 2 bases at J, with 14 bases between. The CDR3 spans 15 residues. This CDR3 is CASSPLGSNTDTQYF. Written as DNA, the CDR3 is TGTGCCAGCAGCCCTCTCGGCTCCAACACAGATACGCAGTATTTT.

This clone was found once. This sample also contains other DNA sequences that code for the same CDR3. The CDR3 DNA reads TGTGCCAGCAGCTTTTCGGGGGTGAACACTGAAGCTTTCTTT. Its translation: CASSFSGVNTEAFF. This chain connects TRBV11-3 to TRBJ1-1, with D tentatively TRBD1 (5 bases). The CDR3 is 14 amino acids. Germline V lookup: CDR1 SGHNT, CDR2 YENEEA. V was trimmed by 3 bases and J by 0 bases, leaving 8 bases between them.

CDR3 bases: TGTGCCAGTAGACAAGCAAAGGGGGGGCGCGGCACAGATACGCAGTATTTT. The encoded protein is CASRQAKGGRGTDTQYF. The J gene is TRBJ2-3, the V gene TRBV19, with D tentatively TRBD2 (7 bases). The CDR3 has 17 amino acids. The V end lost 6 bases, the J end lost 1 base, and 20 bases lay between the germline ends. Per germline, CDR1 LNHDA and CDR2 SQIVND (reference sequence).

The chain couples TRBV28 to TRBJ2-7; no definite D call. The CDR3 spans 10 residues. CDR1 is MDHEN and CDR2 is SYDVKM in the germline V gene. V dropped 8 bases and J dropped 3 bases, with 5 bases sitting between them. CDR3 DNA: TGTGCCAGCGGCCGCTACGAGCAGTACTTC. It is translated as CASGRYEQYF. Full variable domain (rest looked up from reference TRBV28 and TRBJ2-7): DVKVTQSSRYLVKRTGEKVFLECVQDMDHENMFWYRQDPGLGLRLIYFSYDVKMKEKGDIPEGYSVSREKKERFSLILESASTNQTSMYLCASGRYEQYFGPGTRLTVT.

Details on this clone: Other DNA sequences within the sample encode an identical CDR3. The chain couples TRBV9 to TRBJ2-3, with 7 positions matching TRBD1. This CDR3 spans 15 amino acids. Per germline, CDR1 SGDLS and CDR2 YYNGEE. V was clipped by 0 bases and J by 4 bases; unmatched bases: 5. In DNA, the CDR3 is TGTGCCAGCAGCGTAGGTAGAGGGGGCCCAGATACGCAGTATTTT. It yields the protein CASSVGRGGPDTQYF.

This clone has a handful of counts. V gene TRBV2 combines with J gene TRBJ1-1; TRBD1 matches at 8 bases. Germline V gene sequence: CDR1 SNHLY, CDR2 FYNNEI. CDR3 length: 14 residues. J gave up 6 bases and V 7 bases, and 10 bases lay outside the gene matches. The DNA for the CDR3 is TGTGCCAGCACCCTTGGCAGGGGGCAATCTGAAGCTTTCTTT. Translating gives CASTLGRGQSEAFF.

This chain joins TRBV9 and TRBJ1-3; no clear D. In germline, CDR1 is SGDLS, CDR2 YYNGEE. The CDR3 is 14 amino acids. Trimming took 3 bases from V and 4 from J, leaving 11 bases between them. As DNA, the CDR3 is TGTGCCAGCAGCGGGGTCCCCGGCGGAAACACCATATATTTT. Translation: CASSGVPGGNTIYF. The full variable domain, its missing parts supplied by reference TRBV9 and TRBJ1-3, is DSGVTQTPKHLITATGQRVTLRCSPRSGDLSVYWYQQSLDQGLQFLIQYYNGEERAKGNILERFSAQQFPDLHSELNLSSLELGDSALYFCASSGVPGGNTIYFGEGSWLTVV.

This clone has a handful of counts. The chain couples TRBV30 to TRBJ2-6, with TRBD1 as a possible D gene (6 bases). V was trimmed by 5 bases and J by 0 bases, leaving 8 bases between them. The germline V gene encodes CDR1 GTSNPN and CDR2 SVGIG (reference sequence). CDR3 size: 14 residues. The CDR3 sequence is CAWDRSSGANVLTF. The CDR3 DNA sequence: TGTGCCTGGGACAGGTCCTCTGGGGCCAACGTCCTGACTTTC.

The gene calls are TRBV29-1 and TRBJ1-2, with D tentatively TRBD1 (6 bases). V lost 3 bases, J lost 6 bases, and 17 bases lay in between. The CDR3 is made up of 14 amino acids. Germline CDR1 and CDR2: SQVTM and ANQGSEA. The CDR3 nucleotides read TGCAGCGTTGACCGGGCAGGGGTAGGTGATGGCTACACCTTC. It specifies CSVDRAGVGDGYTF.

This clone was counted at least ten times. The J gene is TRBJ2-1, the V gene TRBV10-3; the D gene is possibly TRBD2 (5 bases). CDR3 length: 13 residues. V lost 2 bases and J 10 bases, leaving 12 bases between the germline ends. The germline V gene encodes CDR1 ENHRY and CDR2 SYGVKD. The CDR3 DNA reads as TGTGCCATCAGTGAGGGGGTTCGCGGGGAGCAGTTCTTC. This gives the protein CAISEGVRGEQFF.

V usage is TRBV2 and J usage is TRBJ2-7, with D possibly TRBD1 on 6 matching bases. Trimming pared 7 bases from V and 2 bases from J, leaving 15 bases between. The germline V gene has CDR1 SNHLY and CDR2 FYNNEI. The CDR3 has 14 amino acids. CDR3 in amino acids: CASMGQNGPYEQYF. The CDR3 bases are TGTGCCAGCATGGGACAAAACGGTCCCTACGAGCAGTACTTC.

CDR3 residues: CASSKGAGQGTDTQYF. In DNA, the CDR3 is TGTGCCAGCAGCAAGGGTGCCGGACAGGGAACAGATACGCAGTATTTT. This chain uses TRBV21-1 with TRBJ2-3; TRBD1 was called by the table and not checked on the DNA. TRBV21-1 constitutes a pseudogene. The CDR3 has 16 amino acids.

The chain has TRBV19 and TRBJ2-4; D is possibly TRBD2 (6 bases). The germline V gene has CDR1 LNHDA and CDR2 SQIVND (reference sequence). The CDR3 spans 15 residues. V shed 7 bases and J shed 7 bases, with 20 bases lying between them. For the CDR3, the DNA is TGTGCCAGTACCCCTCAGAACCGGGAGAGGAACATTCAGTACTTC. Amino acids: CASTPQNRERNIQYF.

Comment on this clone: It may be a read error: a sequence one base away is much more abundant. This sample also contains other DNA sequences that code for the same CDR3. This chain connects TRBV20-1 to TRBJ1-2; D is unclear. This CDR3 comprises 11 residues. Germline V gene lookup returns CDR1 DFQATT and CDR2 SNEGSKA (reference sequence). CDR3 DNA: TGCAGTGGGTACACTAACTACGGCTACACCTTC. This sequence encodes CSGYTNYGYTF.

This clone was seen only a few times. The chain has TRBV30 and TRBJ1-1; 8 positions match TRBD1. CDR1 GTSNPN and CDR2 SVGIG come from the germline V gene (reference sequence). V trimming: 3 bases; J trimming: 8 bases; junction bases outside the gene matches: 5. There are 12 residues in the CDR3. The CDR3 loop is CAWREDREEAFF. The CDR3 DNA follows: TGTGCCTGGAGGGAGGACAGGGAAGAAGCTTTCTTT.

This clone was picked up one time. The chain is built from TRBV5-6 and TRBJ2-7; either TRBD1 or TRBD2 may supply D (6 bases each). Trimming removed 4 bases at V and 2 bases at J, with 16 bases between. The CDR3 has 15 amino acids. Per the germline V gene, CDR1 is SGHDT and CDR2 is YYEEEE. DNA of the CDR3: TGTGCCAGCAGCATACCTAGCGACAGGCCCTACGAGCAGTACTTC. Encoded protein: CASSIPSDRPYEQYF.

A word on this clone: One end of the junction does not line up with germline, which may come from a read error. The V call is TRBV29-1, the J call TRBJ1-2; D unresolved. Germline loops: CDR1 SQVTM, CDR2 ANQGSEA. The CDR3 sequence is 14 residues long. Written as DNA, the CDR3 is TGCAGCGTTGAAATGGCGTCCTCTAACTACGGCTACACCTTC. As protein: CSVEMASSNYGYTF.

This CDR3 is CASSYTLGETQYF. CDR3 sequence (DNA): TGTGCCAGCAGCTACACATTGGGGGAGACCCAGTACTTC. This sequence joins TRBV7-8 and TRBJ2-5, with D uncertain. The germline gives CDR1 SGHVS, CDR2 FQNEAQ. V was pared by 4 bases and J by 5 bases, with 11 bases between. CDR3 length: 13 amino acids.

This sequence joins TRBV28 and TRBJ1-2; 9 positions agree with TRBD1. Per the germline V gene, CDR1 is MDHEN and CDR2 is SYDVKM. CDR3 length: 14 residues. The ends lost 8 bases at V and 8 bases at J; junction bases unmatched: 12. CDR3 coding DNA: TGTGCCAGCCTACCCGGACAGGGGAGGTGGGGCTACACCTTC. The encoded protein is CASLPGQGRWGYTF.